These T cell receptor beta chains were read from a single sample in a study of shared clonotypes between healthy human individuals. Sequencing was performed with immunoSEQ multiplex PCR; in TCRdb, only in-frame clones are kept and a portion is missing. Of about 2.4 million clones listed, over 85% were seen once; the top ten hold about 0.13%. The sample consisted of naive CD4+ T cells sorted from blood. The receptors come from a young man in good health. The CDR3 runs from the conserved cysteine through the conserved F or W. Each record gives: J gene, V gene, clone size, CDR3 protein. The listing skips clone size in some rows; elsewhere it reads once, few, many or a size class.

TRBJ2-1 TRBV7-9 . CASSSAGGLEQFF
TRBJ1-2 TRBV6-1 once CASSGLEPGQKNYGYTF
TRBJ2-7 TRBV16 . CASSQSLPVYEQYF
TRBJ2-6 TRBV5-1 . CASRGQGLSGANVLTF
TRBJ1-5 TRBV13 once CASSLRPEQPQHF
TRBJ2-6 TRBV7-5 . CARRSSCRQSRANVLTF
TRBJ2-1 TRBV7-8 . CASSPSGVPHNEQFF
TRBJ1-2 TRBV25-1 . CASSEPGTNYGYTF
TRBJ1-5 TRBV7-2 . CASSLRQGGQPQHF
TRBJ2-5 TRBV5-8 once CASSSPGEQTQYF
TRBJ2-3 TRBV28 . CASRRSTDTQYF
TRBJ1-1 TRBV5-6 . CASSSGTGGFNTEAFF
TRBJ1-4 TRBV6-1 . CASSEWGATNEKLFF
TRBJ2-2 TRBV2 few CASNNRGYLGELFF
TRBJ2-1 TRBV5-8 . CASSAGTSGRGDEQFF
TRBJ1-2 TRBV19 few CASSGRNYGYTF
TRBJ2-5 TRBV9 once CASSVSLGLETQYF